Given below is one T cell receptor (beta chain) in context. The sample belongs to a study of blood T cell repertoires in COVID-19. About the study: The United States, Italy and Spain supplied acute and convalescent COVID-19 samples. Sources were T cells, B-cell-depleted T cells, or PBMCs; the material itself was cDNA or gDNA.

Trimming pared 8 bases from V and 11 bases from J, leaving 15 bases between. CDR3 length: 11 residues. Original analysis: The assay estimated nucleated cells by amplifying reference gene primers. Here immunoSEQ multiplex PCR was the method, and the copy in TCRdb shows in-frame clones only, minus some. That table gives V, J and clone size, and the DNA gave D and trimming. The table records just over 90,000 clones, approximately 87% of them present only once. This TCR derives from a human donor with active COVID-19. The donor label of this sample is uncertain. Sequenced sample: peripheral blood. The chain uses TRBV12-3 or TRBV12-4 and TRBJ1-1; D is unresolved. The CDR3 bases are TGTGCCAGCGCCACGAGGAGGCGCGCTTTCTTT. Encoded protein: CASATRRRAFF.